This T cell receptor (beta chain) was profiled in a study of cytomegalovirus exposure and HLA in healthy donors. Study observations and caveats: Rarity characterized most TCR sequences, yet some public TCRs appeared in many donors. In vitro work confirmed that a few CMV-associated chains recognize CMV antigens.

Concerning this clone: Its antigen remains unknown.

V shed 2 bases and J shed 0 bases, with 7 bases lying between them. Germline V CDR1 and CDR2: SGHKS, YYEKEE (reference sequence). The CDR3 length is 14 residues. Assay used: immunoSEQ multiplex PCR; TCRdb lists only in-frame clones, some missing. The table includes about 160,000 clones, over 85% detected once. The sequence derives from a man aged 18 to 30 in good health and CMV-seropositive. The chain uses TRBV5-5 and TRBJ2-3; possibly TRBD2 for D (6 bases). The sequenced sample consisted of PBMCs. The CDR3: CASSFSGSTDTQYF. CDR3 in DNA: TGTGCCAGCAGCTTTAGCGGTAGCACAGATACGCAGTATTTT.